The present T cell receptor beta chain was sequenced within a study of radiation and T cells in renal cell carcinoma. At the level of the study: Nephrectomy followed 15 Gy stereotactic body radiation by 4 weeks.

The method was immunoSEQ multiplex PCR; TCRdb's version includes in-frame clones alone and lacks a portion of them. The sample holds 110,000 to 150,000 clones, around nine tenths seen once. Broader study findings: No pretreatment tumor biopsies were available for baseline clonotypes.

CDR3 length equals 13 residues. Trimming cost V 5 bases and J 4 bases; bases outside gene matches: 3. Germline CDR1 is PRHDT and CDR2 is FYEKMQ (reference sequence). The time point was: baseline pretreatment blood. Stated treatment: 15 Gy SBRT to primary tumor, nephrectomy 4 weeks later. Concerning this clone: Its specificity is unknown.

This sequence originates from a woman aged 45-59 years with renal cell carcinoma. Sequenced material: blood, taken from a patient whose treatment included radiotherapy and nephrectomy. The genes are TRBV13 and TRBJ1-1, with 8 bases that match TRBD1. The CDR3 nucleotides read TGTGCCAGCAGCCTCCAGGGGGCCACTGAAGCTTTCTTT. Its translation is CASSLQGATEAFF. The full variable domain, with the rest looked up from reference TRBV13 and TRBJ1-1, is AAGVIQSPRHLIKEKRETATLKCYPIPRHDTVYWYQQGPGQDPQFLISFYEKMQSDKGSIPDRFSAQQFSDYHSELNMSSLELGDSALYFCASSLQGATEAFFGQGTRLTVV.